Each of the 14 T cell receptor beta chains below was sequenced from the same sample in a study of cytomegalovirus exposure and HLA in healthy donors. Primers for the PCR totalled 60 Vbeta and 13 Jbeta. Clones were sequenced by immunoSEQ multiplex PCR, and TCRdb holds only the in-frame ones, with some missing. The table lists some 110,000 clones, more than 60% of them singletons. The material sequenced was PBMCs. The receptors come from a man between 18 and 35 years old in good health and CMV-seronegative.

The chain joins TRBV5-1 to TRBJ2-1, with 9 bases identical to TRBD1. The CDR3 runs to 16 residues. Germline CDR1 SGHRS, CDR2 YFSETQ. With V trimmed by 0 bases and J by 5 bases, 6 bases remained unmatched. This CDR3 reads CASSLAGTGSHNEQFF. In DNA form, the CDR3 reads TGCGCCAGCAGCTTGGCCGGGACAGGGTCCCACAATGAGCAGTTCTTC.

J is TRBJ2-1 and V is TRBV19; 10 nucleotides align to TRBD2. The CDR3 is 18 residues long. Germline CDR1 is LNHDA and CDR2 is SQIVND (reference sequence). V dropped 7 bases and J dropped 0; count of bases not matched to a gene: 12. Here the CDR3 DNA reads TGTGCCAGTACCACGTGGGAGCGGGAGGGCGTCTCCTACAATGAGCAGTTCTTC. Its protein product is CASTTWEREGVSYNEQFF.

The chain combines TRBV10-3 with TRBJ1-2; D perhaps matches TRBD1 (5 bases). Deletions cut 3 bases from V and 8 bases from J, with 10 bases between. CDR1 and CDR2 (germline): ENHRY, SYGVKD. The CDR3 is made up of 12 amino acids. In DNA, the CDR3 is TGTGCCATCAGTGACCCTGGGGGGGGCTACACCTTC. Translated, it gives CAISDPGGGYTF.

The chain recombines TRBV27 with TRBJ2-3; a possible D gene is TRBD2 (5 bases). The V gene's germline CDR1 is MNHEY and CDR2 SMNVEV (reference sequence). The CDR3 is 15 amino acids. V was clipped by 0 bases and J by 6 bases, with 13 bases between them. CDR3 in amino acids: CASSLSLMGADTQYF. The CDR3 region has the DNA TGTGCCAGCAGTTTATCTCTCATGGGAGCGGATACGCAGTATTTT.

The rearrangement uses TRBV7-9 and TRBJ2-7, with TRBD1 as a possible D gene (6 bases). Looked up from germline, CDR1 is SEHNR and CDR2 is FQNEAQ (reference sequence). The V gene lost 2 bases and the J gene lost 5 bases, with 7 bases spanning the gap. The CDR3 is made up of 12 amino acids. For the CDR3, the DNA is TGTGCCAGCAGCTTAACAGGGAACGAGCAGTACTTC. Its translation is CASSLTGNEQYF. The variable domain in full, with the rest retrieved from reference TRBV7-9 and TRBJ2-7, is DTGVSQNPRHKITKRGQNVTFRCDPISEHNRLYWYRQTLGQGPEFLTYFQNEAQLEKSRLLSDRFSAERPKGSFSTLEIQRTEQGDSAMYLCASSLTGNEQYFGPGTRLTVT.

The rearrangement joins TRBV7-9 to TRBJ2-1; 7 nucleotides agree with TRBD1. In germline, CDR1 is SEHNR, CDR2 FQNEAQ (reference sequence). The trim removed 6 bases at V and 6 bases at J, leaving 11 bases unmatched. The CDR3 extends over 15 amino acids. As DNA, the CDR3 is TGTGCCAGCAGAGACGGGGACAGTTACAGCAATGAGCAGTTCTTC. It codes for CASRDGDSYSNEQFF. The variable domain in full, completed from reference TRBV7-9 and TRBJ2-1, reads DTGVSQNPRHKITKRGQNVTFRCDPISEHNRLYWYRQTLGQGPEFLTYFQNEAQLEKSRLLSDRFSAERPKGSFSTLEIQRTEQGDSAMYLCASRDGDSYSNEQFFGPGTRLTVL.

The rearrangement joins TRBV27 to TRBJ2-5, with TRBD2 matching over 15 bases. The DNA end is more similar to TRBJ2-7, so the J call may be wrong. CDR3 length equals 18 residues. The germline V gene has CDR1 MNHEY and CDR2 SMNVEV (reference sequence). The DNA for the CDR3 is TGTGCCAGCATTCGAAGGACTAGCGGGAGGGCCGCGTCCTACGAGCAGTACTTC. Its translation is CASIRRTSGRAASYEQYF.

The rearrangement links TRBV6-6 to TRBJ2-1; D may be TRBD2 (6 bases). V was cut by 2 bases and J by 13 bases, with 12 bases left in between. This CDR3 comprises 12 residues. Germline V CDR1 and CDR2: MNHNY, SVGAGI (reference sequence). DNA of the CDR3: TGTGCCAGCAGTTACCTAGCGACATACCAGTTCTTC. This codes for CASSYLATYQFF.

This clone has just a few counts. This sequence joins TRBV6-5 and TRBJ2-5; D uncertain. CDR1 is MNHEY, CDR2 SVGAGI, per germline. This CDR3 region has 15 residues. Trimming cost V 6 bases and J 0 bases, with 14 bases left between them. CDR3 in amino acids: CASSSPRSNQETQYF. DNA of the CDR3: TGTGCCAGCAGCTCCCCCAGGTCAAACCAAGAGACCCAGTACTTC.

The chain employs TRBV19 and TRBJ1-4; D remains ambiguous. This CDR3 spans 11 amino acids. Germline V gene sequence: CDR1 LNHDA, CDR2 SQIVND (reference sequence). With 8 bases removed from V and 8 bases from J, the gap between germline ends came to 9 bases. The CDR3 loop is CASGGVEKLFF. DNA for the CDR3: TGTGCCAGTGGAGGTGTGGAAAAACTGTTTTTT. The full variable domain, in which reference TRBV19 and TRBJ1-4 provide the parts outside the CDR3, is DGGITQSPKYLFRKEGQNVTLSCEQNLNHDAMYWYRQDPGQGLRLIYYSQIVNDFQKGDIAEGYSVSREKKESFPLTVTSAQKNPTAFYLCASGGVEKLFFGSGTQLSVL.

The gene calls are TRBV6-5 and TRBJ1-1, with no clear D. The CDR3 is made up of 13 amino acids. Germline V gene lookup returns CDR1 MNHEY and CDR2 SVGAGI. V lost 6 bases and J 2 bases, leaving 10 bases between the germline ends. The CDR3 bases are TGTGCCAGCAGATTAACGGTCAACACTGAAGCTTTCTTT. Its protein product is CASRLTVNTEAFF.

The rearrangement links TRBV27 to TRBJ2-7; TRBD2 matches at 10 bases. Germline V lookup: CDR1 MNHEY, CDR2 SMNVEV (reference sequence). The V segment lost 5 bases and the J segment 3 bases; nucleotides outside the gene matches: 10. The CDR3 length is 16 residues. The CDR3 reads CASSPQPSGRIYEQYF. CDR3 in DNA: TGTGCCAGCAGTCCCCAGCCTAGCGGGAGAATCTACGAGCAGTACTTC.

This chain links TRBV15 with TRBJ1-5, with 8 bases matching TRBD1. CDR1 is LNHNV, CDR2 YYDKDF, per germline (reference sequence). The CDR3 covers 15 residues. V shed 0 bases, J shed 6 bases, and the junction held 4 bases outside the gene matches. The CDR3 loop is CATSRDGRGRQPQHF. DNA for the CDR3: TGTGCCACCAGCAGAGATGGCAGGGGGCGTCAGCCCCAGCATTTT. Full variable domain (remainder filled in from reference TRBV15 and TRBJ1-5): DAMVIQNPRYQVTQFGKPVTLSCSQTLNHNVMYWYQQKSSQAPKLLFHYYDKDFNNEADTPDNFQSRRPNTSFCFLDIRSPGLGDTAMYLCATSRDGRGRQPQHFGDGTRLSIL.

This clone was observed a handful of times. The chain is built from TRBV4-1 and TRBJ2-5; D is uncertain. V was cut by 1 base and J by 5 bases, with 11 bases left in between. Germline V CDR1 and CDR2: MGHRA, YSYEKL. The CDR3 is 14 amino acids. The CDR3 region is CASSQGTGQETQYF. The CDR3 DNA reads TGCGCCAGCAGCCAAGGTACGGGTCAGGAGACCCAGTACTTC.